Listed below are T cell receptor beta chains from one sample, sequenced in a study of beta chain features in type 1 diabetes. Assay: immunoSEQ multiplex PCR; the TCRdb copy retains only in-frame clones and omits some. The data hold 360,000 or so clones, with 15% to 20% observed a single time. Sequences were obtained from naive CD4+ T cells from blood. The receptors were sampled from a young woman in good health. Each CDR3 is given with its conserved first and last residue. D genes are given only for firm matches. A row's size may be missing; if present it is once, few, many or a size class.

>TRBJ1-2|TRBV30|TRBD1|NA
CAWSVPRTGINYGYTF
TGTGCCTGGAGTGTACCGCGGACAGGGATTAACTATGGCTACACCTTC
>TRBJ2-7|TRBV10-3|NA|few
CAISESEGGEQYF
TGTGCCATCAGTGAGTCGGAGGGCGGGGAGCAGTACTTC
>TRBJ2-6|TRBV11-2|NA|few
CASSLQGLSSGANVLTF
TGTGCCAGCAGCTTACAAGGACTCTCCTCTGGGGCCAACGTCCTGACTTTC
>TRBJ2-7|TRBV7-9|TRBD2|NA
CASSFAAGGYEQYF
TGTGCCAGCAGCTTCGCGGCGGGAGGGTACGAGCAGTACTTC
>TRBJ2-2|TRBV11-2|NA|few
CASSPKNTGELFF
TGTGCCAGCAGCCCCAAGAACACCGGGGAGCTGTTTTTT
>TRBJ1-5|TRBV6-5|TRBD1|once
CASSYSGTGIQPQHF
TGTGCCAGCAGTTACTCCGGGACAGGTATTCAGCCCCAGCATTTT
>TRBJ1-5|TRBV9|NA|NA
CASSASGGSNQPQHF
TGTGCCAGCAGCGCCTCTGGGGGGAGCAATCAGCCCCAGCATTTT
>TRBJ2-6|TRBV4-3|NA|few
CASSQENYGANVLTF
TGCGCCAGCAGCCAAGAGAACTATGGGGCCAACGTCCTGACTTTC
>TRBJ2-3|TRBV2|NA|NA
CASSGERADTQYF
TGTGCCAGCAGTGGTGAGCGGGCAGATACGCAGTATTTT
>TRBJ2-5|TRBV5-6|NA|NA
CASSLQGSETQYF
TGTGCCAGCAGCTTGCAGGGGTCAGAGACCCAGTACTTC